One and the same sample provided the 23 T cell receptor beta chains below, sequenced in a study of T cell responses to AZD1222 COVID-19 vaccine. TCRdb's table, derived via immunoSEQ multiplex PCR, lists solely in-frame clones and lacks some. The sample records some 150,000 clones, approximately 90% being singletons. The sample here was peripheral blood, taken on day 0 of AZD1222 vaccination. The receptors originated from an adult in good health.

The chain joins TRBV7-2 to TRBJ1-5; 7 bases align to TRBD1. Per the germline V gene, CDR1 is SGHTA and CDR2 is FQGNSA. Trimming took 3 bases from V and 0 from J; bases not matched to a gene: 2. This CDR3 is built from 15 residues. The CDR3 protein is CASSFQGDSNQPQHF. Here the CDR3 DNA reads TGTGCCAGCAGCTTTCAGGGGGATAGCAATCAGCCCCAGCATTTT.

The V and J genes are TRBV5-1 and TRBJ1-1; D is possibly TRBD1 (6 bases). Trimming shortened V by 0 bases and J by 1 base, and 13 bases separated the two germline ends. This CDR3 is 16 amino acids long. Germline V gene sequence: CDR1 SGHRS, CDR2 YFSETQ. CDR3 bases: TGCGCCAGCAGCTTGGGACAGGCGGGATGGAACACTGAAGCTTTCTTT. Residues: CASSLGQAGWNTEAFF.

The CDR3 is CASRRQGTGDEKLFF. The CDR3 DNA reads TGTGCCAGCAGGCGGCAAGGGACAGGGGATGAAAAACTGTTTTTT. This chain links TRBV5-6 with TRBJ1-4; 10 bases line up with TRBD1. The germline V gene has CDR1 SGHDT and CDR2 YYEEEE. The V gene end was trimmed by 5 bases and the J gene end by 6 bases; junction bases not matched to a gene: 7. This CDR3 is 15 amino acids long.

The V and J genes are TRBV7-2 and TRBJ2-2; 10 nucleotides match TRBD2. CDR3 length equals 17 residues. Per the germline V gene, CDR1 is SGHTA and CDR2 is FQGNSA. V was pared by 2 bases and J by 0 bases, with 3 bases of the junction left unmatched. In DNA, the CDR3 is TGTGCCAGCAGCTTATGGAGCGGGGGGGCGAACACCGGGGAGCTGTTTTTT. This translates into CASSLWSGGANTGELFF. The whole variable domain, remainder taken from reference TRBV7-2 and TRBJ2-2, is GAGVSQSPSNKVTEKGKDVELRCDPISGHTALYWYRQSLGQGLEFLIYFQGNSAPDKSGLPSDRFSAERTGGSVSTLTIQRTQQEDSAVYLCASSLWSGGANTGELFFGEGSRLTVL.

V is TRBV11-2 and J is TRBJ1-5; 8 nucleotides match TRBD1. From germline, CDR1 is SGHAT and CDR2 FQNNGV. V lost 3 bases to trimming and J lost 6 bases; unmatched junction nucleotides: 7. The CDR3 spans 15 residues. CDR3 DNA: TGTGCCAGCAGCTTGGACAGGGATAGGGGTCAGCCCCAGCATTTT. Its protein is CASSLDRDRGQPQHF.

The rearrangement joins TRBV4-3 to TRBJ2-4; D ambiguous. Germline V gene sequence: CDR1 LGHNA, CDR2 YSLEER. This CDR3 has 18 amino acids. The V gene lost 1 base and the J gene lost 0 bases, with 16 bases spanning the gap. DNA for the CDR3: TGCGCCAGCAGCCAAGGTTCGAGCTATGGAATAGCCAAAAACATTCAGTACTTC. Protein product: CASSQGSSYGIAKNIQYF.

The genes are TRBV3-1 (or the pseudogene TRBV3-2) and TRBJ1-1; a weak D match, TRBD1 (5 bases). V lost 4 bases and J lost 5, with 11 bases in between. The germline gives CDR1 LGHDT, CDR2 YNNKEL (reference sequence). CDR3 length: 13 residues. CDR3 bases: TGTGCCAGCAGCCGAGGGGCGAGGACTGAAGCTTTCTTT. It codes for CASSRGARTEAFF.

The V and J genes are TRBV7-9 and TRBJ1-4; TRBD1 might be the D (6 bases). The CDR3 totals 16 residues. Germline V gene data show CDR1 as SEHNR and CDR2 as FQNEAQ (reference sequence). Between the trimmed V and J ends, which lost 1 base and 7 bases, there was a span of 16 bases. Written as DNA, the CDR3 is TGTGCCAGCAGCTTAGGTCGGGGGGCCGCAGGTGAAAAACTGTTTTTT. Its translation: CASSLGRGAAGEKLFF.

This clone has just one count. This sequence joins TRBV28 and TRBJ1-2, with unresolved D. This CDR3 is built from 17 residues. V lost 3 bases and J 4 bases, leaving 21 bases between the germline ends. CDR1 MDHEN and CDR2 SYDVKM come from the germline V gene. CDR3 in amino acids: CASSFWGGQVTTYGYTF. In DNA form, the CDR3 reads TGTGCCAGCAGTTTCTGGGGTGGGCAGGTTACCACCTATGGCTACACCTTC.

V is TRBV20-1 and J is TRBJ1-2; TRBD1 is a possible D gene (5 bases). Trimming removed 3 bases at V and 7 bases at J, with 12 bases between. The CDR3 loop spans 12 amino acids. Per the germline V gene, CDR1 is DFQATT and CDR2 is SNEGSKA (reference sequence). CDR3 sequence: CSASPPGGGYTF. CDR3 bases: TGCAGTGCTAGTCCCCCGGGGGGTGGCTACACCTTC.

The chain combines TRBV19 with TRBJ2-1, with D perhaps assigned TRBD1 or TRBD2 (5 bases each). CDR1 is LNHDA, CDR2 SQIVND, per germline (reference sequence). Trimming stripped 11 bases from V and 0 bases from J, with 14 bases between. The CDR3 has 14 residues. The CDR3 bases are TGTGCCTCCGGACGGGACGGCTCCTACAATGAGCAGTTCTTC. This gives the protein CASGRDGSYNEQFF.

The V call is TRBV13, the J call TRBJ1-5; D gene unclear. V lost 4 bases and J lost 2, with 9 bases in between. Germline V gives CDR1 PRHDT, CDR2 FYEKMQ (reference sequence). This CDR3 is built from 14 residues. This chain's CDR3 is CASSSGLGNQPQHF. DNA for the CDR3: TGTGCCAGCAGCTCGGGATTAGGCAATCAGCCCCAGCATTTT.

The V call is TRBV18, the J call TRBJ2-6; D gene unclear. Between the trimmed V and J ends, which lost 1 base and 0 bases, there was a span of 10 bases. The CDR3 is 17 amino acids. Germline CDR1 reads KGHSH; CDR2 reads LQKENI. DNA for the CDR3: TGTGCCAGCTCACCACAGGGCAGCAGCTCTGGGGCCAACGTCCTGACTTTC. This codes for CASSPQGSSSGANVLTF. The full variable domain, its missing parts supplied by reference TRBV18 and TRBJ2-6, is NAGVMQNPRHLVRRRGQEARLRCSPMKGHSHVYWYRQLPEEGLKFMVYLQKENIIDESGMPKERFSAEFPKEGPSILRIQQVVRGDSAAYFCASSPQGSSSGANVLTFGAGSRLTVL.

The chain joins TRBV19 to TRBJ1-1; D is perhaps TRBD1 (5 bases). The CDR3 is 17 amino acids. V was cut by 7 bases and J by 1 base, with 22 bases left in between. Germline V CDR1 and CDR2: LNHDA, SQIVND (reference sequence). The CDR3 sequence is CASTRYGGPPTNTEAFF. For the CDR3, the DNA is TGTGCCAGTACTCGGTACGGGGGACCTCCTACGAACACTGAAGCTTTCTTT.

V and J are TRBV9 and TRBJ1-1; TRBD1 aligns across 8 bases. There are 15 residues in the CDR3. V lost 2 bases, J lost 0 bases, and 3 bases stayed unmatched. The germline CDR1 and CDR2 sequences are SGDLS and YYNGEE. The CDR3 sequence: CASSVTTGVNTEAFF. The CDR3 DNA reads as TGTGCCAGCAGCGTTACGACAGGGGTGAACACTGAAGCTTTCTTT. The full variable domain, its missing parts supplied by reference TRBV9 and TRBJ1-1, is DSGVTQTPKHLITATGQRVTLRCSPRSGDLSVYWYQQSLDQGLQFLIQYYNGEERAKGNILERFSAQQFPDLHSELNLSSLELGDSALYFCASSVTTGVNTEAFFGQGTRLTVV.

The count of this clone is one. CDR3 residues: CSAKSVATQYF. In DNA, the CDR3 is TGCAGTGCTAAGAGTGTTGCTACGCAGTATTTT. This chain links TRBV20-1 with TRBJ2-3; D is unclear. Trimming stripped 4 bases from V and 8 bases from J, with 10 bases between. The CDR3 loop spans 11 amino acids. CDR1 is DFQATT, CDR2 SNEGSKA, per germline (reference sequence).

This chain joins TRBV12-5 and TRBJ2-5; D is perhaps TRBD2 (7 bases). From germline, CDR1 is LGHNT and CDR2 FRNRAP. The germline V and J ends were trimmed by 1 base and 7 bases, with 16 bases remaining between them. This CDR3 region has 15 residues. The CDR3 here is CASGLDPGLQGTQYF. Here the CDR3 DNA reads TGTGCTAGTGGTTTGGACCCGGGACTACAGGGGACCCAGTACTTC.

The rearrangement uses TRBV25-1 and TRBJ2-2, with D possibly called TRBD1 or TRBD2 (6 bases each). This CDR3 is built from 16 residues. CDR1 and CDR2 (germline): MGHDK, SYGVNS. The ends were cut back, 2 bases at V and 4 bases at J, with 14 bases in the middle. CDR3 sequence reads: CASSEGGRPSTGELFF. The DNA of the CDR3 is TGTGCCAGCAGTGAAGGGGGGCGACCGAGCACCGGGGAGCTGTTTTTT.

The chain uses TRBV27 and TRBJ1-6; D unclear. The CDR3 totals 16 residues. Between the trimmed V and J ends, which lost 2 bases and 9 bases, there was a span of 17 bases. Per germline, CDR1 MNHEY and CDR2 SMNVEV (reference sequence). CDR3: CASSLRAGTDFSPLHF. The DNA of the CDR3 is TGTGCCAGCAGTTTAAGGGCAGGCACCGATTTTTCACCCCTCCACTTT.

J is TRBJ1-2 and V is TRBV5-5; D remains ambiguous. The CDR3 spans 15 residues. The V and J ends lost 2 bases and 4 bases respectively, with 15 bases between them. Looked up from germline, CDR1 is SGHKS and CDR2 is YYEKEE (reference sequence). The CDR3 DNA reads TGTGCCAGCAGCTTACAAGCCGCAACCCCCTATGGCTACACCTTC. This codes for CASSLQAATPYGYTF.

The chain has TRBV28 and TRBJ2-6; tentative D call: TRBD1 (5 bases). The CDR3 covers 17 residues. Germline V gives CDR1 MDHEN, CDR2 SYDVKM. V dropped 7 bases and J dropped 0 bases, with 16 bases sitting between them. The CDR3 here is CASTLGAHSSGANVLTF. CDR3 sequence (DNA): TGTGCCAGCACCTTAGGGGCGCACAGCTCTGGGGCCAACGTCCTGACTTTC.

This rearrangement joins TRBV5-6 to TRBJ1-4; tentative D call: TRBD1 (5 bases). The CDR3 covers 14 residues. The ends were cut back, 4 bases at V and 6 bases at J, with 13 bases in the middle. Per germline, CDR1 SGHDT and CDR2 YYEEEE. CDR3 in DNA: TGTGCCAGCAGCCCGGGGCCTTTTTATGAAAAACTGTTTTTT. This sequence encodes CASSPGPFYEKLFF.

The V call is TRBV9, the J call TRBJ2-2; a possible D gene is TRBD2 (6 bases). The germline CDR1 and CDR2 sequences are SGDLS and YYNGEE. CDR3 length equals 16 residues. V lost 0 bases to trimming and J lost 2 bases, with 11 bases between them. The CDR3 loop is CASSVGGSGNTGELFF. The CDR3 DNA sequence: TGTGCCAGCAGCGTAGGCGGTAGCGGTAACACCGGGGAGCTGTTTTTT.